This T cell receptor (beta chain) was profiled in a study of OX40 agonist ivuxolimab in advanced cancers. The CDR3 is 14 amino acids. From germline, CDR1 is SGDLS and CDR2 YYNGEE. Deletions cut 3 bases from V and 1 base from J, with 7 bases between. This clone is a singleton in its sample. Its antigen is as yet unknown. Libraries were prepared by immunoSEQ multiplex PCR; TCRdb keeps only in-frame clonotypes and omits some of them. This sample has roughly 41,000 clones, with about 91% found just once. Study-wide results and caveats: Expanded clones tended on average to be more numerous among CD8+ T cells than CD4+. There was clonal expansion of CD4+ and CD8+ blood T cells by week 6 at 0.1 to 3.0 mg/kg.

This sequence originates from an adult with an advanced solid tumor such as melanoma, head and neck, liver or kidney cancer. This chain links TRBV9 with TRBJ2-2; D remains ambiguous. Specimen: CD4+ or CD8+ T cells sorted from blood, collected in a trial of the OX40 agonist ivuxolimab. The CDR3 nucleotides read TGTGCCAGCAGCGAGCAAGGGAACACCGGGGAGCTGTTTTTT. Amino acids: CASSEQGNTGELFF.